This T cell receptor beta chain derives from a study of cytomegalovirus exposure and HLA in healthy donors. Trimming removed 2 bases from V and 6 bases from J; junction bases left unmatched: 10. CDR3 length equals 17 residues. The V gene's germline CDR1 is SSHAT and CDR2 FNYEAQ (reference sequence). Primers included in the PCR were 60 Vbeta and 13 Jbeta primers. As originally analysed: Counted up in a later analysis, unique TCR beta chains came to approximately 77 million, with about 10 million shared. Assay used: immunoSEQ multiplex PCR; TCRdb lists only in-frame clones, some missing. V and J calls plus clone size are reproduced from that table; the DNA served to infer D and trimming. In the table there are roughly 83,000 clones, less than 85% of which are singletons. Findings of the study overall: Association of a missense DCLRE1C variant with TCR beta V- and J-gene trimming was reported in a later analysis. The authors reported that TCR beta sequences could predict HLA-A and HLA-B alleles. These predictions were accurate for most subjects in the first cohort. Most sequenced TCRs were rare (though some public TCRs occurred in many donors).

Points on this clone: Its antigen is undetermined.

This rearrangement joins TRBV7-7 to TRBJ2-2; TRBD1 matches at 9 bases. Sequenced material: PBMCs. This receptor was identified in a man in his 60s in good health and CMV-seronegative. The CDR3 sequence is CASSLSGGQGKSGELFF. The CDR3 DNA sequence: TGTGCCAGCAGCTTATCAGGGGGACAGGGTAAATCCGGGGAGCTGTTTTTT. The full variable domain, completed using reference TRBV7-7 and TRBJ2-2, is GAGVSQSPRYKVTKRGQDVTLRCDPISSHATLYWYQQALGQGPEFLTYFNYEAQPDKSGLPSDRFSAERPEGSISTLTIQRTEQRDSAMYRCASSLSGGQGKSGELFFGEGSRLTVL.